The subject of this entry is one TCR beta chain. What it binds is unknown. Researchers took RNA transcripts and amplified the TCR beta CDR3 regions from them. The HTBI primer set drove a first-round RT-PCR of the TCR CDR3. TCRdb reprocessed the multiplex PCR reads via MiXCR and lists one record per CDR3 protein. Of under 700,000 distinct CDR3 sequences in the sample, around 42% were seen once. This record comes from a study of T cells in Graves' hyperthyroidism and ophthalmopathy. Study-wide results and limits: Most thyroid clonotypes expanded above 0.001 appeared in blood too.

Graves' hyperthyroidism showing no ophthalmopathy progression within 18 months was considered stable. Not enrolled were patients with uncontrolled infection, other autoimmune disease, pregnancy or lactation. The diagnoses drew upon clinical symptoms, serum thyroxine and TRAb, thyroid ultrasound and orbital computed tomography. V lost 5 bases, J lost 3 bases, and 20 bases lay in between. This CDR3 contains 16 residues. CDR1 is SGHVS, CDR2 FQNEAQ, per germline. What was sequenced was peripheral blood or thyroid tissue (not recorded which). J is TRBJ2-7 and V is TRBV7-8, with D perhaps matching TRBD2 (5 bases). The sequence derives from a woman aged 18-29 years with Graves' hyperthyroidism. CDR3 sequence: CASSVSPSGEFYEQYF. For the CDR3, the DNA is TGTGCCAGCAGCGTTAGCCCCAGCGGAGAATTCTACGAGCAGTACTTC.